This TCR beta chain was captured in a study of cytomegalovirus exposure and HLA in healthy donors. Background on the study: T cells numbering around 180 million yielded roughly 120 million unique TCR beta sequences in an earlier analysis.

Regarding this clone: Its antigen is undetermined.

In the PCR, 60 Vbeta and 13 Jbeta primers were used. As handled by the study authors: As a later analysis found, there were 80 million or so unique TCR beta chains, of which around 9.9 million were shared. Assay: immunoSEQ multiplex PCR; the TCRdb copy retains only in-frame clones and omits some. V and J calls and clone size follow that table, whereas D and trimming were derived from the DNA. The sample holds about 72,000 clones; roughly 77% are singletons and the top ten take 6.5%. Findings and caveats of the study: Earlier analysis looked at TCR beta V segments, and most were productive about 90% or about 30% of the time. The study carried out a later analysis of TCR beta sequences. It associated 15,000 to 20,000 of them with specific HLA alleles at a false discovery rate of 0.05.

V lost 1 base and J lost 5, with 14 bases in between. This CDR3 region has 15 residues. The V gene's germline CDR1 is SGHTA and CDR2 FQGTGA. V and J are TRBV7-3 and TRBJ1-2, with a tentative D call TRBD1 (6 bases). Sample: PBMCs. The receptor's source is a human donor in good health. As DNA, the CDR3 is TGTGCCAGCAGCTTAAGCTCAGGGGCCGGGTATGGCTACACCTTC. Its translation: CASSLSSGAGYGYTF.